The sequence of this TCR beta chain was determined in a study of cytomegalovirus exposure and HLA in healthy donors. Germline CDR1 reads MDHEN; CDR2 reads SYDVKM. V gave up 5 bases and J gave up 3 bases, with 13 bases separating them. The CDR3 runs to 14 residues. Both 60 Vbeta primers and 13 Jbeta primers went into the PCR. TCRdb keeps only in-frame clones here, not all; method: immunoSEQ multiplex PCR. The sample yields tens of thousands of clones, roughly 82% seen once. With regard to this clone: Its antigen remains unknown.

Study-level results: Fewer N-insertions (relative to the 666-donor mean) were reportedly seen in an Asian-associated ancestry cluster in a later analysis. Reports indicate that TCR beta sequences accurately predicted the HLA-A and HLA-B alleles of most subjects. The analysis excluded some indistinguishable V segments, including TRBV6-2 and TRBV6-3.

Although they were nominally healthy when sampled, donors likely had unrecorded immune exposures. The sample was PBMCs. The gene calls are TRBV28 and TRBJ1-2; D perhaps matches TRBD1 (6 bases). This sequence originates from a man aged 18 to 30 in good health and CMV-seronegative. The CDR3 nucleotides read TGTGCCAGCAGTCCCAGGGGAAGAGACTATGGCTACACCTTC. Translating gives CASSPRGRDYGYTF.